This TCR beta chain emerged from a study of beta chain features in type 1 diabetes. Note on this clone: Its cognate antigen is unknown.

Germline lookup yields CDR1 GTSNPN and CDR2 SVGIG (reference sequence). The CDR3 extends over 15 amino acids. Trimming removed 0 bases at V and 6 bases at J, with 16 bases between. General study points: Since sequencing was performed on cDNA, cells with high TCR expression could be over-represented.

Investigators reverse transcribed all isolated RNA, so they sequenced expressed TCRB transcripts. The data were produced by immunoSEQ multiplex PCR, yet TCRdb's version contains in-frame clones alone and is incomplete. The table lists about 240,000 clones, 25% to 35% of them singletons. This sequence joins TRBV30 and TRBJ2-3; weak D call: TRBD1 (8 bases). Sequenced: central memory CD4+ T cells from blood. The sequence was collected from a man younger than 40 in good health. This CDR3 reads CAWSVKQGGPDTQYF. The DNA of the CDR3 is TGTGCCTGGAGTGTAAAACAGGGGGGGCCCGATACGCAGTATTTT.